The TCR beta chain described here comes from a study of identical twins. Findings and caveats of the study: Fewer insertions were carried by abundant cord blood beta clonotypes, but none was seen in memory repertoires.

The CDR3 length is 13 residues. Trimming removed 3 bases at V and 1 base at J, with 6 bases between. Each CDR3 protein is one row after TCRdb ran MiXCR on the 5' RACE reads. The sample has about 200,000 distinct CDR3 sequences; approximately 7.1% are singletons. In its sample, this clonotype was seen many times. Its antigen remains unidentified. These data were likewise used in another study, on T cells expressing NK-cell markers. From that study: The study drew TCR beta repertoires from sorted CD3+CD56+NKG2C+, CD3+CD56+NKG2C- and CD3+CD56-NKG2C+ T cells.

This TCR derives from a woman aged 18-29 years in good health. V usage is TRBV12-3 or TRBV12-4 and J usage is TRBJ2-5, with D unclear. Sequenced: CD8+ T cells sorted from blood. The DNA of the CDR3 is TGTGCCAGCAGTTTTTCTCTCCAAGAGACCCAGTACTTC. Its translation: CASSFSLQETQYF.